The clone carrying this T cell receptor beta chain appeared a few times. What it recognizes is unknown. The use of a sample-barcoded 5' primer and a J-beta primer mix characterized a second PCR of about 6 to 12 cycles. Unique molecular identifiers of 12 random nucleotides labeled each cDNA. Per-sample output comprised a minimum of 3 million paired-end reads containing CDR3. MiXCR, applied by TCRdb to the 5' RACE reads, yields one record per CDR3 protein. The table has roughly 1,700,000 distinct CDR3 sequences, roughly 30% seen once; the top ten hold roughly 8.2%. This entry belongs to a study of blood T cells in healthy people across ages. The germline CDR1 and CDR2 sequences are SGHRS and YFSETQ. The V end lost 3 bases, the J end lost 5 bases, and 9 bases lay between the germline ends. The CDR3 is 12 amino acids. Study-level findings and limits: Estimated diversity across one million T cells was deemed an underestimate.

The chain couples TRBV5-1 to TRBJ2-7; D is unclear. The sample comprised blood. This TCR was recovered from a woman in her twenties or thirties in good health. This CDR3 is CASSSGSDEQYF. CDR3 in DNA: TGCGCCAGCAGCTCCGGGTCCGACGAGCAGTACTTC.